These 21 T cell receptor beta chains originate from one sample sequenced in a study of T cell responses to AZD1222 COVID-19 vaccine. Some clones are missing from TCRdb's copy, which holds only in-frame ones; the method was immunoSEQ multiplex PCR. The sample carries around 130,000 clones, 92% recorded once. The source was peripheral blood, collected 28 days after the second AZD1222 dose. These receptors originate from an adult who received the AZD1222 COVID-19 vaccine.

The chain's CDR3 is CASSHRQAQNTEAFF. The CDR3 nucleotides are TGTGCCAGCAGCCACAGACAGGCCCAGAACACTGAAGCTTTCTTT. J is TRBJ1-1 and V is TRBV11-3, with D maybe TRBD1 (6 bases). CDR1 is SGHNT and CDR2 is YENEEA in the germline V gene. The CDR3 has 15 amino acids. The V end lost 5 bases, the J end lost 1 base, and 14 bases lay between the germline ends.

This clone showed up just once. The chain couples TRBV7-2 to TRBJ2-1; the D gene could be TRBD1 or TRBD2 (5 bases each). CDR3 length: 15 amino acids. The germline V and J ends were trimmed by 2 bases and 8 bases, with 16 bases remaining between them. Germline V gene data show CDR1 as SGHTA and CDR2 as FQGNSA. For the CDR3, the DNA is TGTGCCAGCAGCTTACAGAGGGGCTCCGGCTATGAGCAGTTCTTC. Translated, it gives CASSLQRGSGYEQFF.

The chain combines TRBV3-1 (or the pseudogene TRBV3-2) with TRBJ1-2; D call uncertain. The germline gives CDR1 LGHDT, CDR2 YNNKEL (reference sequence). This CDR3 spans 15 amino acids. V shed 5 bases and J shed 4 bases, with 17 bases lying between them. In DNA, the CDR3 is TGTGCCAGCAGCGATGGCCTTCTCCGTGGCTATGGCTACACCTTC. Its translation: CASSDGLLRGYGYTF.

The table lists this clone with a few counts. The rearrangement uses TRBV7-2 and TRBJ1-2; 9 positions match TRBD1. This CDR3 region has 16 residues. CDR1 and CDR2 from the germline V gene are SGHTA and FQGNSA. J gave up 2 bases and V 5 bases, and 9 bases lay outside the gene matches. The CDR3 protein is CASSPRTGGLNYGYTF. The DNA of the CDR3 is TGTGCCAGCAGCCCCCGAACAGGGGGCCTAAACTATGGCTACACCTTC.

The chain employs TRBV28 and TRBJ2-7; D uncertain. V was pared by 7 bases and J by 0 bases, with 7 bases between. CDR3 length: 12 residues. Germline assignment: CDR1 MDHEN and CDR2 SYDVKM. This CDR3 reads CASIGYSYEQYF. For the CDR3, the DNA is TGTGCCAGCATAGGATACTCCTACGAGCAGTACTTC.

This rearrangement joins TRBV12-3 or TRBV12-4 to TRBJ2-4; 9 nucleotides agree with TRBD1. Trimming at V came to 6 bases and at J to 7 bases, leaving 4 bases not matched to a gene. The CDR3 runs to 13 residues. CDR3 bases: TGTGCCAGCAGGCCTACAGGGGGCAACATTCAGTACTTC. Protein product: CASRPTGGNIQYF.

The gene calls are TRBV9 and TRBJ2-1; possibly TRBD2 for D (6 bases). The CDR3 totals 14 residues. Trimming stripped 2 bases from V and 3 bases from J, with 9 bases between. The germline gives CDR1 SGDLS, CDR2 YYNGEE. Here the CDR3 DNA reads TGTGCCAGCAGCGTGAGCGGGCTCTACAATGAGCAGTTCTTC. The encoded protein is CASSVSGLYNEQFF.

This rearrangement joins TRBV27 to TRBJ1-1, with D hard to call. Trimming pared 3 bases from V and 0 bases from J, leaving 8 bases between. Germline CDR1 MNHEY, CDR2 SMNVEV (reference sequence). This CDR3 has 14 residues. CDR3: CASSLSEMNTEAFF. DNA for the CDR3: TGTGCCAGCAGTTTGTCTGAGATGAACACTGAAGCTTTCTTT.

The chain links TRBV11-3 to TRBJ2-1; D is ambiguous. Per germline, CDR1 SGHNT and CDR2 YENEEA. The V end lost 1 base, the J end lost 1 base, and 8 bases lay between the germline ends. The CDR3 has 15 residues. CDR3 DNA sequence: TGTGCCAGCAGCTTAGGGACGGTATCCTACAATGAGCAGTTCTTC. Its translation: CASSLGTVSYNEQFF.

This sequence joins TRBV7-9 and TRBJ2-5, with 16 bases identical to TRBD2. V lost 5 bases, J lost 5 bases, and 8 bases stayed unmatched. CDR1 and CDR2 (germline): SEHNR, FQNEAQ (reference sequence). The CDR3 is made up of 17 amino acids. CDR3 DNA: TGTGCCAGCAGCCCGGGGACTAGCGGGGGGGCGTGGGAGACCCAGTACTTC. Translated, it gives CASSPGTSGGAWETQYF.

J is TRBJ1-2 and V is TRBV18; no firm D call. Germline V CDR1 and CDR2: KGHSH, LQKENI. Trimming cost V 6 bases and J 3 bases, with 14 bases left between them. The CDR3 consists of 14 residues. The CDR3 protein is CASSPTYKDYGYTF. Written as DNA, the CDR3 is TGTGCCAGCTCCCCGACCTACAAAGACTATGGCTACACCTTC.

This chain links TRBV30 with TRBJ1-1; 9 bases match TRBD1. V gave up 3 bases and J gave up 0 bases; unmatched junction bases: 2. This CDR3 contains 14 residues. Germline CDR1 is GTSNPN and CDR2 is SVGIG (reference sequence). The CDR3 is CAWRGQGMNTEAFF. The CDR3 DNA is TGTGCCTGGAGGGGACAGGGAATGAACACTGAAGCTTTCTTT.

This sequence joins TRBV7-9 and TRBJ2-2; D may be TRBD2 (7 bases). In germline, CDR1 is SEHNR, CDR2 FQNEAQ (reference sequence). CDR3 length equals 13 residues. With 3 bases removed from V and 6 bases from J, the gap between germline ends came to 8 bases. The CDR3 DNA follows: TGTGCCAGCAGCTTCGGGGGGCCCGGGGAGCTGTTTTTT. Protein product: CASSFGGPGELFF.

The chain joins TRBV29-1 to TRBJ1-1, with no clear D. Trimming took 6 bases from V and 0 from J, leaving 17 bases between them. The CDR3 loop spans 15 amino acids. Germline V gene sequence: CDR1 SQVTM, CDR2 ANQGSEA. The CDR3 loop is CSVAGPLGMNTEAFF. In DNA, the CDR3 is TGCAGCGTCGCCGGACCTTTAGGTATGAACACTGAAGCTTTCTTT. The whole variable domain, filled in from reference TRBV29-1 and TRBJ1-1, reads SAVISQKPSRDICQRGTSLTIQCQVDSQVTMMFWYRQQPGQSLTLIATANQGSEATYESGFVIDKFPISRPNLTFSTLTVSNMSPEDSSIYLCSVAGPLGMNTEAFFGQGTRLTVV.

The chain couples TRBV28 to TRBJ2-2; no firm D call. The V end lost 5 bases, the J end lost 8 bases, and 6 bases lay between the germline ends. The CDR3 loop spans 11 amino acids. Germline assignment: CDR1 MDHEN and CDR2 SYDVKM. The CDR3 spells CASSLAGELFF. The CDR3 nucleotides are TGTGCCAGCAGTCTCGCGGGGGAGCTGTTTTTT.

CDR3 in DNA: TGTGCCAGCAGCTACGGACTAAACACTGAAGCTTTCTTT. Encoded protein: CASSYGLNTEAFF. J is TRBJ1-1 and V is TRBV7-2; D uncertain. Trimming removed 4 bases at V and 2 bases at J, with 8 bases between. Germline lookup yields CDR1 SGHTA and CDR2 FQGNSA. The CDR3 covers 13 residues.

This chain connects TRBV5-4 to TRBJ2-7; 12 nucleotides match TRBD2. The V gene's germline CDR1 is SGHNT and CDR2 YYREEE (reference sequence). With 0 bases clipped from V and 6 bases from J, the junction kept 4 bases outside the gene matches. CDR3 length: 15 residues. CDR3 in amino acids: CASSLGGGLAGEQYF. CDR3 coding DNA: TGTGCCAGCAGCTTGGGTGGGGGACTAGCGGGCGAGCAGTACTTC.

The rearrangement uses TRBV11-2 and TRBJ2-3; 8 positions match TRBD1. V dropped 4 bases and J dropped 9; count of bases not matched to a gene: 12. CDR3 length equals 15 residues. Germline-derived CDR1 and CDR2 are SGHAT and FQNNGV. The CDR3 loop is CASSSRRQGARTQYF. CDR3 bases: TGTGCCAGCAGCTCTAGGAGGCAGGGGGCCCGCACGCAGTATTTT.

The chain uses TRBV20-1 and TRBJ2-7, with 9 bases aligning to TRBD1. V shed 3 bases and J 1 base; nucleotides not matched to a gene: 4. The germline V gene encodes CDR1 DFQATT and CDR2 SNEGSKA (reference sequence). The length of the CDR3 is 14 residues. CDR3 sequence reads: CSASLQGASYEQYF. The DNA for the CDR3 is TGCAGTGCTAGTTTACAGGGGGCTTCCTACGAGCAGTACTTC.

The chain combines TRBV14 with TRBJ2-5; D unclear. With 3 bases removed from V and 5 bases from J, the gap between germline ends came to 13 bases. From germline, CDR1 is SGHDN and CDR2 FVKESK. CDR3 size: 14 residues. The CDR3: CASSHPSVVETQYF. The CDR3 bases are TGTGCCAGCAGCCACCCGTCGGTTGTGGAGACCCAGTACTTC.

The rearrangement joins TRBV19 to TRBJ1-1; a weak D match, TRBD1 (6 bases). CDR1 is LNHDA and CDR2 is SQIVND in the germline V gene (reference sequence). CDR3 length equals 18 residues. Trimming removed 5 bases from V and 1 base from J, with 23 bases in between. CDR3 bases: TGTGCCAGTAGTCCCAGACAGCACTACAGGGAAACGAACACTGAAGCTTTCTTT. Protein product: CASSPRQHYRETNTEAFF.